These 27 T cell receptor beta chains came from one sample sequenced in a study of blood T cell repertoires in COVID-19. Profiling relied on immunoSEQ multiplex PCR, and the TCRdb table lists in-frame clones only, not all of them. Here the sample spans 240,000 or so clones, roughly 90% being singletons. The sample was peripheral blood. The source is a woman between 25 and 40 years old with acute or convalescent COVID-19.

The CDR3 loop is CASSQGHQTGELFF. The CDR3 DNA reads as TGCGCCAGCAGCCAAGGACACCAGACCGGGGAGCTGTTTTTT. The chain combines TRBV4-3 with TRBJ2-2, with D hard to call. Germline V gives CDR1 LGHNA, CDR2 YSLEER. V lost 1 base to trimming and J lost 5 bases, with 8 bases between them. The CDR3 loop spans 14 amino acids.

This chain connects TRBV21-1 to TRBJ1-6; the D call of TRBD1 is as the table states it, not checked on the DNA. TRBV21-1 is a listed pseudogene. This CDR3 is 17 amino acids long. CDR3 DNA: TGTGCCAGCAGACCCCTGGGGGCAAAGAGATATAATTCACCCCTCCACTTT. Amino acid sequence: CASRPLGAKRYNSPLHF.

The chain couples TRBV5-1 to TRBJ2-7; 13 positions agree with TRBD2. The V gene's germline CDR1 is SGHRS and CDR2 YFSETQ. V shed 0 bases and J 1 base; nucleotides not matched to a gene: 7. CDR3 length equals 18 residues. The CDR3 spells CASSLGGTSGISSYEQYF. Written as DNA, the CDR3 is TGCGCCAGCAGCTTGGGCGGGACTAGCGGGATTAGTTCCTACGAGCAGTACTTC. The variable domain in full, with the rest retrieved from reference TRBV5-1 and TRBJ2-7, is KAGVTQTPRYLIKTRGQQVTLSCSPISGHRSVSWYQQTPGQGLQFLFEYFSETQRNKGNFPGRFSGRQFSNSRSEMNVSTLELGDSALYLCASSLGGTSGISSYEQYFGPGTRLTVT.

The count of this clone is one. The chain uses TRBV27 and TRBJ2-5; TRBD1 agrees at 7 bases. CDR1 is MNHEY, CDR2 SMNVEV, per germline (reference sequence). CDR3 size: 12 residues. The junction had 2 bases not matched to a gene; V was cut back by 7 bases and J by 3 bases. The CDR3 loop is CASTGQEETQYF. As DNA, the CDR3 is TGTGCCAGCACCGGACAGGAAGAGACCCAGTACTTC.

V usage is TRBV5-1 and J usage is TRBJ2-1; 9 positions agree with TRBD1. This CDR3 region has 15 residues. V lost 0 bases and J lost 4; bases outside the gene matches: 2. Per the germline V gene, CDR1 is SGHRS and CDR2 is YFSETQ. CDR3: CASSLEGQGYNEQFF. CDR3 nucleotide sequence: TGCGCCAGCAGCTTGGAAGGACAGGGGTACAATGAGCAGTTCTTC.

The rearrangement uses TRBV27 and TRBJ1-2, with a possible D match to TRBD1 (6 bases). The CDR3 is 15 residues long. The V and J ends lost 4 bases and 4 bases respectively, with 16 bases between them. Germline CDR1 is MNHEY and CDR2 is SMNVEV (reference sequence). The CDR3 nucleotides are TGTGCCAGCAGTTATTCCCTTGGCAGGGGCTATGGCTACACCTTC. Translation: CASSYSLGRGYGYTF.

The J gene is TRBJ1-2, the V gene TRBV10-2; D unresolved. The V gene lost 4 bases and the J gene lost 4 bases, with 13 bases spanning the gap. The CDR3 has 14 amino acids. Per germline, CDR1 WSHSY and CDR2 SAAADI. CDR3 loop: CASSALGDSYGYTF. As DNA, the CDR3 is TGCGCCAGCAGTGCCCTCGGGGATAGCTATGGCTACACCTTC.

The J gene is TRBJ1-6, the V gene TRBV30; 8 nucleotides align to TRBD1. V lost 6 bases to trimming and J lost 0 bases; unmatched junction nucleotides: 10. The CDR3 length is 17 residues. Per germline, CDR1 GTSNPN and CDR2 SVGIG (reference sequence). The CDR3: CACAKDRESSYNSPLHF. The CDR3 DNA is TGTGCCTGCGCTAAGGACAGGGAGAGCTCCTATAATTCACCCCTCCACTTT.

The rearrangement joins TRBV7-8 to TRBJ2-7; 10 bases are a match to TRBD2. V trimming: 2 bases; J trimming: 0 bases; junction bases outside the gene matches: 4. The CDR3 spans 16 residues. CDR1 is SGHVS and CDR2 is FQNEAQ in the germline V gene. The CDR3 spells CASSLMGLASSYEQYF. The CDR3 nucleotides are TGTGCCAGCAGCTTAATGGGACTAGCGAGCTCCTACGAGCAGTACTTC.

This chain joins TRBV6-1 and TRBJ1-2; D uncertain. Between the trimmed V and J ends, which lost 1 base and 3 bases, there was a span of 9 bases. The CDR3 totals 14 residues. Germline CDR1 MNHNS, CDR2 SASEGT. CDR3 in amino acids: CASSEGAGYYGYTF. As DNA, the CDR3 is TGTGCCAGCAGTGAAGGAGCAGGCTACTATGGCTACACCTTC.

The V call is TRBV29-1, the J call TRBJ1-1; TRBD1 matches at 9 bases. This CDR3 spans 15 amino acids. Trimming removed 3 bases from V and 4 bases from J; junction bases left unmatched: 9. Looked up from germline, CDR1 is SQVTM and CDR2 is ANQGSEA. CDR3 nucleotide sequence: TGCAGCGTTGAGTATGGGGGACAGGGAGGCACTGAAGCTTTCTTT. It translates to CSVEYGGQGGTEAFF.

The chain combines TRBV2 with TRBJ2-7, with TRBD2 matching 7 bases. This CDR3 comprises 14 residues. Germline V gives CDR1 SNHLY, CDR2 FYNNEI. Losses at the gene ends were 10 bases for V and 0 bases for J; bases not matched to a gene: 9. The CDR3 coding sequence is TGTGCCATGGTGAGCGGGGAACGCTCCTACGAGCAGTACTTC. Protein: CAMVSGERSYEQYF.

This chain uses TRBV12-5 with TRBJ1-3, with 8 bases that match TRBD1. The germline CDR1 and CDR2 sequences are LGHNT and FRNRAP. V lost 7 bases and J lost 5; bases outside the gene matches: 10. The CDR3 spans 15 residues. In DNA form, the CDR3 reads TGTGCTAGTGCCACGGACAGGGCTCAACGAAACACCATATATTTT. It yields the protein CASATDRAQRNTIYF.

V gene TRBV20-1 combines with J gene TRBJ2-7, with 7 bases identical to TRBD2. The ends lost 3 bases at V and 6 bases at J; junction bases unmatched: 11. The CDR3 is made up of 14 amino acids. Germline assignment: CDR1 DFQATT and CDR2 SNEGSKA (reference sequence). This chain's CDR3 is CSASLGGRLGEQYF. The CDR3 bases are TGCAGTGCTAGTCTGGGCGGGAGATTGGGCGAGCAGTACTTC.

V is TRBV10-3 and J is TRBJ2-2, with D possibly matching TRBD2 (5 bases). Germline CDR1 and CDR2: ENHRY and SYGVKD. V was clipped by 9 bases and J by 0 bases, with 5 bases between them. This CDR3 comprises 12 residues. The CDR3 spells CAILANTGELFF. The CDR3 bases are TGTGCCATACTAGCGAACACCGGGGAGCTGTTTTTT.

This clone was detected once. V usage is TRBV15 and J usage is TRBJ1-5; D is undetermined. Trimming pared 0 bases from V and 6 bases from J, leaving 6 bases between. Germline-derived CDR1 and CDR2 are LNHNV and YYDKDF (reference sequence). The CDR3 consists of 13 residues. In nucleotides, the CDR3 is TGTGCCACCAGCAGAGATATTATTCAGCCCCAGCATTTT. This sequence encodes CATSRDIIQPQHF.

As DNA, the CDR3 is TGTGCCTGGAGTGCAGGGGAACATCAGCCCCAGCATTTT. It is translated as CAWSAGEHQPQHF. The V gene is TRBV30, the J gene TRBJ1-5, with D possibly TRBD1 on 6 matching bases. The CDR3 spans 13 residues. Trimming stripped 1 base from V and 5 bases from J, with 9 bases between. In germline, CDR1 is GTSNPN, CDR2 SVGIG (reference sequence).

The chain uses TRBV6-5 and TRBJ1-1; D possibly corresponds to TRBD1 (6 bases). Germline V gives CDR1 MNHEY, CDR2 SVGAGI. Trimming took 6 bases from V and 0 from J, leaving 11 bases between them. The CDR3 is made up of 14 amino acids. The CDR3 sequence: CASRAGTMNTEAFF. The CDR3, as DNA: TGTGCCAGCAGAGCAGGGACAATGAACACTGAAGCTTTCTTT.

The CDR3 protein is CASSLAEGSPLHF. CDR3 bases: TGTGCCAGCAGTTTAGCGGAGGGATCACCCCTCCACTTT. J is TRBJ1-6 and V is TRBV12-3 or TRBV12-4; D remains unclear. Trimming left V 0 bases short and J 10 bases short, with 7 bases between. CDR3 length: 13 residues.

The chain joins TRBV27 to TRBJ2-7; TRBD1 is a possible D gene (6 bases). The germline V gene has CDR1 MNHEY and CDR2 SMNVEV (reference sequence). The V end was cut by 5 bases, the J end by 1 base, with 12 bases between. The CDR3 contains 14 residues. CDR3: CASSGHRESYEQYF. The CDR3 region has the DNA TGTGCCAGCAGTGGCCACAGGGAATCCTACGAGCAGTACTTC.

There are a few counts of this clone. This chain links TRBV9 with TRBJ1-1; the D is unclear. The CDR3 length is 13 residues. The germline gives CDR1 SGDLS, CDR2 YYNGEE. With 0 bases removed from V and 5 bases from J, the gap between germline ends came to 8 bases. CDR3 in amino acids: CASSVEQHTEAFF. In DNA, the CDR3 is TGTGCCAGCAGCGTAGAACAGCATACTGAAGCTTTCTTT.

This chain links TRBV10-1 with TRBJ2-2; no clear D. V gave up 5 bases and J gave up 0 bases, with 10 bases separating them. Germline V gene lookup returns CDR1 WNHNN and CDR2 SYGVQD (reference sequence). This CDR3 has 15 amino acids. CDR3 sequence: CASSPRLANTGELFF. The CDR3 DNA reads TGCGCCAGCAGTCCCAGACTTGCGAACACCGGGGAGCTGTTTTTT.

The gene calls are TRBV9 and TRBJ2-7; D might be TRBD2 (5 bases). This CDR3 comprises 13 residues. Germline values: CDR1 SGDLS, CDR2 YYNGEE. Trimming cost V 1 base and J 7 bases, with 12 bases left between them. In DNA, the CDR3 is TGTGCCAGCAGCGTAATTCCGTCGGGAGAGCAGTACTTC. Its protein product is CASSVIPSGEQYF.

This chain joins TRBV25-1 and TRBJ2-3; the D gene is possibly TRBD2 (6 bases). The CDR3 consists of 16 residues. The V gene lost 4 bases and the J gene lost 1 base, with 15 bases spanning the gap. The germline gives CDR1 MGHDK, CDR2 SYGVNS. This chain's CDR3 is CASSAGDSPRTDTQYF. The CDR3 DNA is TGTGCCAGCAGTGCCGGGGACTCCCCCCGCACAGATACGCAGTATTTT.

The rearrangement joins TRBV19 to TRBJ2-7; 7 bases fit TRBD2. The CDR3 has 13 amino acids. The V gene's germline CDR1 is LNHDA and CDR2 SQIVND (reference sequence). Trimming took 6 bases from V and 2 from J; bases not matched to a gene: 4. The CDR3 nucleotides are TGTGCCAGTAGCCCCGGGGGGACCTACGAGCAGTACTTC. Translation gives CASSPGGTYEQYF.

The chain couples TRBV7-2 to TRBJ1-5; D remains ambiguous. The CDR3 has 13 residues. The germline V gene encodes CDR1 SGHTA and CDR2 FQGNSA. Trimming cost V 4 bases and J 7 bases, with 11 bases left between them. CDR3 DNA: TGTGCCAGCAGCTCGGGTTCGGGGCAGCCCCAGCATTTT. Translated: CASSSGSGQPQHF.

This sequence joins TRBV6-5 and TRBJ2-3, with 11 bases aligning to TRBD2. After removal of 8 bases from V and 9 bases from J, the junction contained 13 bases not matched to a gene. Germline CDR1 and CDR2: MNHEY and SVGAGI. The CDR3 runs to 15 residues. CDR3 nucleotides: TGTGCCAGCGCCGCGACCGGACTAGCGGGCACGACGCAGTATTTT. Amino acids: CASAATGLAGTTQYF.